This section outlines one TCR beta chain sequence together with its context. Its antigen is not yet known. No qualities accompany the bases; no much larger clone lies one base away. These data belong to a study of blood T cell repertoires in COVID-19 (dated by TCRdb to the early 2020s). For context, the study as a whole: Samples covering the acute and convalescent phases of COVID-19 were provided by collaborators in the United States, Italy and Spain. The material from the prospective study consisted of cDNA or gDNA derived from T cells, B-cell-depleted T cells, or PBMCs. Subjects who had been exposed to COVID-19, were actively infected with it, or had recovered from it provided the deeply sampled blood TCRbeta repertoires that made up the dataset. A freely available public database, intended as a resource for researchers studying the immune response to SARS-CoV-2, is where the repertoires were released. The samples were drawn from two sources: the first 160 participants of the ongoing ImmuneRACE study, and fewer than 1,500 subjects contributed by 6 global collaborators. Nearly every sample came with metadata listing a de-identified subject ID, COVID-19 status, age in years and sex. Where available, HLA class I and class II types were obtained from metadata supplied by the sample provider rather than from assay-based typing. On the study overall, not on this receptor specifically: Clinical and demographic metadata were provided uncurated, with the amount varying by source and participant.

TCRbeta CDR3 regions were amplified from genomic DNA by means of the immunoSEQ Assay, a bias-controlled multiplex PCR. Per the original workflow: The number of nucleated cells in each sample was estimated by amplification of reference gene primers within the assay. To quantify the absolute abundance of each unique TCRbeta CDR3 rearrangement, sequence reads were collapsed and filtered. For each sample, productive Simpson clonality was calculated as the square root of Simpson's diversity index across productive rearrangements. Sourced from immuneACCESS, this table was stored by TCRdb with only in-frame sequences that have V and J called. A share of the clones is absent; for the studies checked, an unresolved V gene accounts for under half, and the remainder has no known explanation. V and J calls plus clone size are reproduced from that table; the DNA served to infer D and trimming. Within this sample are approximately 200,000 clones, with 94% of them counted one time only. The ten largest clones take up 0.76% of the sample.

The CDR3, from cysteine to phenylalanine, totals 15 residues. The only DNA kept is the CDR3, 45 bases in frame from the first base. As encoded in the germline V gene, CDR1 is KGHSH while CDR2 is LQKENI. V and J lose 3 bases and 4 bases, and a span of 10 bases separates them. At one collaborating source in Seattle, patients were enrolled during active infection and were followed longitudinally through the course of disease. Collaborating institutions collected whole blood in K2EDTA tubes following their own protocols. For TCRbeta analysis, collaborators shipped samples in one of three forms: frozen whole blood, isolated PBMCs, or DNA extracted from either of those sample types.

The origin of this receptor is a man aged 30-40 years with COVID-19, enrolled during active disease. The V and J genes are TRBV18 and TRBJ2-6; no D gene call is confident. The sequenced sample was peripheral blood. The CDR3 is CASSPGASGANVLTF. The sequence in DNA is TGTGCCAGCTCACCCGGAGCCTCAGGGGCCAACGTCCTGACTTTC.